This entry lists 9 T cell receptor beta chains sequenced from one sample in a study of blood T cell repertoires in COVID-19. Method: immunoSEQ multiplex PCR; TCRdb's copy keeps in-frame clones and lacks some. This table holds around 60,000 clones, roughly 83% found once. The specimen was peripheral blood. These TCRs come from a man aged 45 to 65 with COVID-19, enrolled during active disease.

The chain joins TRBV4-1 to TRBJ1-6, with a weak D call TRBD1 (5 bases). V shed 2 bases and J shed 0 bases, with 11 bases lying between them. CDR1 is MGHRA and CDR2 is YSYEKL in the germline V gene. The CDR3 covers 17 residues. This CDR3 reads CASSQTGHNSYNSPLHF. CDR3 coding DNA: TGCGCCAGCAGCCAAACAGGTCACAACTCCTATAATTCACCCCTCCACTTT.

This sequence joins TRBV10-3 and TRBJ1-5, with D perhaps matching TRBD1 (5 bases). Germline V gene lookup returns CDR1 ENHRY and CDR2 SYGVKD. The CDR3 length is 13 residues. The V and J ends lost 7 bases and 4 bases respectively, with 11 bases between them. The CDR3 here is CAITKGWNQPQHF. CDR3 DNA sequence: TGTGCCATCACCAAGGGGTGGAATCAGCCCCAGCATTTT.

V gene TRBV9 combines with J gene TRBJ1-2; the D gene is possibly TRBD1 (6 bases). This CDR3 has 14 amino acids. The V gene lost 2 bases and the J gene lost 6 bases, with 14 bases spanning the gap. The V gene's germline CDR1 is SGDLS and CDR2 YYNGEE. The CDR3: CASSVGGALDGYTF. DNA of the CDR3: TGTGCCAGCAGCGTCGGGGGGGCCTTGGATGGCTACACCTTC.

In this sample, this clone turned up once. The chain employs TRBV7-2 and TRBJ1-6, with D perhaps TRBD1 (6 bases). V shed 6 bases and J shed 7 bases, with 19 bases lying between them. Germline CDR1 is SGHTA and CDR2 is FQGNSA. The CDR3 spans 16 residues. This chain's CDR3 is CASSYTGKDPNSPLHF. CDR3 in DNA: TGTGCCAGCAGTTACACAGGGAAGGATCCGAATTCACCCCTCCACTTT.

The chain recombines TRBV7-3 with TRBJ2-1, with 7 bases matching TRBD2. The CDR3 extends over 16 amino acids. CDR1 is SGHTA, CDR2 FQGTGA, per germline. J was trimmed by 7 bases and V by 1 base; bases with no gene match: 10. The CDR3 DNA is TGTGCCAGCAGCTTAAATCCAGCGGGATTGTTTAATGAGCAGTTCTTC. This codes for CASSLNPAGLFNEQFF.

The chain has TRBV29-1 and TRBJ2-2; D may be TRBD2 (5 bases). The germline V and J ends were trimmed by 5 bases and 4 bases, with 17 bases remaining between them. The CDR3 contains 15 residues. Germline assignment: CDR1 SQVTM and CDR2 ANQGSEA. As DNA, the CDR3 is TGCAGCGTTTACAGAATTCGCCGGGGCACCGGGGAGCTGTTTTTT. This gives the protein CSVYRIRRGTGELFF.

The chain carries TRBV6-5 and TRBJ1-1; D gene unclear. The germline V gene has CDR1 MNHEY and CDR2 SVGAGI. The CDR3 runs to 13 residues. V gave up 6 bases and J gave up 4 bases, with 12 bases separating them. As DNA, the CDR3 is TGTGCCAGCAGGGTGAGGGAGAGCACTGAAGCTTTCTTT. Residues: CASRVRESTEAFF.

V is TRBV6-1 and J is TRBJ1-4; possibly TRBD1 for D (6 bases). V was cut by 3 bases and J by 6 bases, with 11 bases left in between. The CDR3 is 14 amino acids. Germline loops: CDR1 MNHNS, CDR2 SASEGT. This CDR3 is CASSEGGADEKLFF. CDR3 coding DNA: TGTGCCAGCAGTGAGGGGGGGGCCGATGAAAAACTGTTTTTT.

This clone appeared once. The chain employs TRBV21-1 and TRBJ1-6. TRBV21-1 is a documented pseudogene. There are 15 residues in the CDR3. In nucleotides, the CDR3 is TGTGCCAGCAGCAAACCACGTCACGGAGATTCACCCCTCCACTTT. This translates into CASSKPRHGDSPLHF.